This T cell receptor beta chain came from a study of molecular identifiers for immune sequencing clone quantification. Previously described methods and listed TCR primers were employed for the bulk TCR libraries. TCRdb re-called the PCR reads through MiXCR, storing one row per CDR3 protein. Among nearly 650,000 distinct CDR3 sequences, 25% were seen once, and the ten largest hold about 0.78%. V was clipped by 4 bases and J by 0 bases; unmatched bases: 8. Germline CDR1 reads SGHDN; CDR2 reads FVKESK. There are 16 residues in the CDR3. The chain couples TRBV14 to TRBJ1-1; TRBD1 agrees at 7 bases. The source material was naive CD8+ T cells from blood, with Jurkat cell RNA spiked in. Subset indicated: FACS-sorted CD8+CD4-CCR7+CD45RA+ naive T cells. This receptor was identified in a human donor in good health. Some libraries in this study had Jurkat cell RNA spiked in. The CDR3 coding sequence is TGTGCCAGCAGCCTTCTCCCTACAGGGGTGAACACTGAAGCTTTCTTT. Its translation: CASSLLPTGVNTEAFF.